Presented here are 11 T cell receptor beta chains from one specimen sequenced in a study of T cell repertoires in cytomegalovirus infection. These receptors have no identified antigens. TCRdb used MiXCR to reprocess the reads, holding one entry per CDR3 protein. The sample has roughly 700,000 distinct CDR3 sequences; around 30% are singletons. Sequencing used cultured PBMCs, obtained from culture after CMV antigen stimulation. The receptors come from a human donor in good health (CMV status not recorded). Some clones in this sample may be carry-over from other donors' samples.

This clonotype was detected a few times. This sequence joins TRBV19 and TRBJ2-7; no firm D call. Trimming stripped 8 bases from V and 0 bases from J, with 11 bases between. The CDR3 sequence is 13 residues long. Germline lookup yields CDR1 LNHDA and CDR2 SQIVND (reference sequence). The CDR3: CASRDGFSYEQYF. In DNA form, the CDR3 reads TGTGCCAGTCGCGACGGTTTCTCCTACGAGCAGTACTTC.

J is TRBJ2-1 and V is TRBV28, with TRBD1 matching 12 bases. This CDR3 spans 16 amino acids. V was pared by 6 bases and J by 7 bases, with 10 bases of the junction left unmatched. Germline loops: CDR1 MDHEN, CDR2 SYDVKM. DNA for the CDR3: TGTGCCAGCAGCTTTGGGGGACAGGGGGCAAGGAATGAGCAGTTCTTC. Its translation is CASSFGGQGARNEQFF.

The CDR3 nucleotides read TGTGCCAGCAGCCGGACCGGACTAGCGGGAGGGTCCCAACCTTTAGATGAGCAGTTCTTC. It yields the protein CASSRTGLAGGSQPLDEQFF. The chain combines TRBV7-9 with TRBJ2-1; 15 bases fit TRBD2. CDR1 SEHNR and CDR2 FQNEAQ come from the germline V gene (reference sequence). CDR3 length equals 20 residues. The V gene end was trimmed by 5 bases and the J gene end by 8 bases; junction bases not matched to a gene: 19.

The chain carries TRBV11-2 and TRBJ2-6; D is ambiguous. In germline, CDR1 is SGHAT, CDR2 FQNNGV. The CDR3 is made up of 14 amino acids. The V end lost 1 base, the J end lost 6 bases, and 7 bases lay between the germline ends. This CDR3 reads CASSLVSQANVLTF. CDR3 DNA: TGTGCCAGCAGCTTAGTCTCCCAGGCCAACGTCCTGACTTTC.

As for this clonotype: A read error is possible here, since a much larger clone lies one base away. The rearrangement uses TRBV7-2 and TRBJ2-1; unclear D gene. Germline loops: CDR1 SGHTA, CDR2 FQGNSA. The CDR3 covers 14 residues. As DNA, the CDR3 is TGTGCCAGCAGCTTAACGCGGACGAGTAATGAGCAGTCCTTC. It encodes CASSLTRTSNEQSF.

This clonotype has a handful of counts. The chain couples TRBV2 to TRBJ1-5; D gene uncertain. V gave up 4 bases and J gave up 6 bases, with 13 bases separating them. This CDR3 has 14 amino acids. Germline assignment: CDR1 SNHLY and CDR2 FYNNEI. CDR3 DNA: TGTGCCAGCAGTGTAGGAGGTCCCGGTCAGCCCCAGCATTTT. Amino acids: CASSVGGPGQPQHF. Variable domain in full (rest from reference TRBV2 and TRBJ1-5): EPEVTQTPSHQVTQMGQEVILRCVPISNHLYFYWYRQILGQKVEFLVSFYNNEISEKSEIFDDQFSVERPDGSNFTLKIRSTKLEDSAMYFCASSVGGPGQPQHFGDGTRLSIL.

This clonotype has just a few counts. The CDR3 DNA sequence: TGTGCCAGCCGTAGGGGGGCGAGGTACAATGAGCAGTTCTTC. Translation: CASRRGARYNEQFF. The chain recombines TRBV7-2 with TRBJ2-1; D possibly matches TRBD1 or TRBD2 (6 bases each). V was clipped by 8 bases and J by 4 bases, with 15 bases between them. The germline V gene has CDR1 SGHTA and CDR2 FQGNSA. This CDR3 spans 14 amino acids.

This clonotype was counted only a few times. The V gene is TRBV6-1, the J gene TRBJ1-1, with a weak D call TRBD1 (6 bases). The V gene lost 7 bases and the J gene lost 6 bases, with 21 bases spanning the gap. Germline assignment: CDR1 MNHNS and CDR2 SASEGT. The CDR3 is 15 residues long. Here the CDR3 DNA reads TGTGCCAGCATCGAGCGGGGGGCGGCTGTGGCTGAAGCTTTCTTT. This codes for CASIERGAAVAEAFF.

This clonotype came up a few times. The J gene is TRBJ1-2, the V gene TRBV11-2; 7 bases are shared with TRBD1. V was pared by 5 bases and J by 8 bases, with 11 bases of the junction left unmatched. Germline V lookup: CDR1 SGHAT, CDR2 FQNNGV. This CDR3 contains 14 residues. For the CDR3, the DNA is TGTGCCAGCAGCCCCACAGGGGCTACGGGGGGCTACACCTTC. Its protein product is CASSPTGATGGYTF.

This clonotype was found many times. This chain joins TRBV7-2 and TRBJ1-3; D is ambiguous. The length of the CDR3 is 14 residues. Germline V gene sequence: CDR1 SGHTA, CDR2 FQGNSA. V lost 5 bases to trimming and J lost 0 bases, with 8 bases between them. The CDR3 region has the DNA TGTGCCAGCAGCCGTTCCTCCTCTGGAAACACCATATATTTT. It encodes CASSRSSSGNTIYF.

In this sample, this clonotype turned up a few times. The chain combines TRBV11-2 with TRBJ1-1; 10 nucleotides match TRBD1. Germline CDR1 reads SGHAT; CDR2 reads FQNNGV. Trimming took 8 bases from V and 0 from J; bases not matched to a gene: 3. This CDR3 has 14 residues. In DNA, the CDR3 is TGTGCCAGCCGGGACAGGGGACTGAACACTGAAGCTTTCTTT. Residues: CASRDRGLNTEAFF.